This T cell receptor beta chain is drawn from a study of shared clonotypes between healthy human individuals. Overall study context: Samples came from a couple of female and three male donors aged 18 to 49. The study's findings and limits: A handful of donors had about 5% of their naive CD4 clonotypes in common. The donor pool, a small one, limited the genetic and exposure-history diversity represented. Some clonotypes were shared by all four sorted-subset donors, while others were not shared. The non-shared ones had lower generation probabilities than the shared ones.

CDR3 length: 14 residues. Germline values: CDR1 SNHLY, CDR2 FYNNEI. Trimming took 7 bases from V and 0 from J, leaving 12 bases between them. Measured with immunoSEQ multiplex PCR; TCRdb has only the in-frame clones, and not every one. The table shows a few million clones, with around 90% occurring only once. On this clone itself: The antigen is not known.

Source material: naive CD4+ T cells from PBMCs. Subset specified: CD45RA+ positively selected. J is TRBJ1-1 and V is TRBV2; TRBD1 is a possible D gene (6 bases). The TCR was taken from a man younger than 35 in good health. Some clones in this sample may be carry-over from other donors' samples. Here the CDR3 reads CASKVDSLNTEAFF. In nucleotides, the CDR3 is TGTGCCAGCAAGGTGGACAGCCTGAACACTGAAGCTTTCTTT. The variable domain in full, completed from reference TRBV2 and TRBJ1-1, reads EPEVTQTPSHQVTQMGQEVILRCVPISNHLYFYWYRQILGQKVEFLVSFYNNEISEKSEIFDDQFSVERPDGSNFTLKIRSTKLEDSAMYFCASKVDSLNTEAFFGQGTRLTVV.